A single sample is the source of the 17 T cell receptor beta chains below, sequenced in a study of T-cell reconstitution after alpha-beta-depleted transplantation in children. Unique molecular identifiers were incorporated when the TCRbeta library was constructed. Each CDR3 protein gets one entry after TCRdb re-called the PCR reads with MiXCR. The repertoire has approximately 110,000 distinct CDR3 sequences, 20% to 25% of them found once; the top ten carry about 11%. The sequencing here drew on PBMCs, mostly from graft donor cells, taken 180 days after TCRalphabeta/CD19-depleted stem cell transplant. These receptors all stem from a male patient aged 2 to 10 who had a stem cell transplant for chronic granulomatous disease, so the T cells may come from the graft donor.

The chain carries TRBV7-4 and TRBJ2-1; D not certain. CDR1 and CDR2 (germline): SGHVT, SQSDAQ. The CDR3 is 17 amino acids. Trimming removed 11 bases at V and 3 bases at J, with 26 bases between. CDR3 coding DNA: TGTGCCTGCACCCCTAACCAAGATATCTTCCTCTACAATGAGCAGTTCTTC. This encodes CACTPNQDIFLYNEQFF.

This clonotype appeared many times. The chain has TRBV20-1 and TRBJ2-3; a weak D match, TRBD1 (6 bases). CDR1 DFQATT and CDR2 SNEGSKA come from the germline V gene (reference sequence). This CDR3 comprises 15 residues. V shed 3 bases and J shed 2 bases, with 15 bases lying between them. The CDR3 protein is CSARGAGPTTDTQYF. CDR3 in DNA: TGCAGTGCTAGGGGGGCGGGTCCTACCACAGATACGCAGTATTTT.

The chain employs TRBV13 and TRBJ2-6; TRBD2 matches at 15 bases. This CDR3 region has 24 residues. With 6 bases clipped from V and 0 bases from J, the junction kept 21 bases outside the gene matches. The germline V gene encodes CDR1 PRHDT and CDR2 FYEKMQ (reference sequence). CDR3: CASSSAYRGLAGGPPSSGANVLTF. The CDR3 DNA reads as TGTGCCAGCAGTTCGGCCTACCGGGGACTAGCGGGAGGCCCTCCCAGCTCTGGGGCCAACGTCCTGACTTTC.

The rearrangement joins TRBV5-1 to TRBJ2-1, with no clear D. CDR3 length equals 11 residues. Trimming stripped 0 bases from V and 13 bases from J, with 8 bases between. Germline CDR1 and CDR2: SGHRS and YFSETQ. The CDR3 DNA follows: TGCGCCAGCAGCTTGGAGAACGTACAGTTCTTC. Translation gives CASSLENVQFF. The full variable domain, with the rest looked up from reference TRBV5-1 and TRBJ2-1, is KAGVTQTPRYLIKTRGQQVTLSCSPISGHRSVSWYQQTPGQGLQFLFEYFSETQRNKGNFPGRFSGRQFSNSRSEMNVSTLELGDSALYLCASSLENVQFFGPGTRLTVL.

This CDR3 reads CSARLAEQFF. The CDR3, as DNA: TGCAGTGCTAGACTAGCGGAGCAGTTCTTC. The chain carries TRBV20-1 and TRBJ2-1, with D tentatively TRBD2 (6 bases). CDR1 and CDR2 from the germline V gene are DFQATT and SNEGSKA (reference sequence). The CDR3 consists of 10 residues. The V end was cut by 2 bases, the J end by 10 bases, with 6 bases between.

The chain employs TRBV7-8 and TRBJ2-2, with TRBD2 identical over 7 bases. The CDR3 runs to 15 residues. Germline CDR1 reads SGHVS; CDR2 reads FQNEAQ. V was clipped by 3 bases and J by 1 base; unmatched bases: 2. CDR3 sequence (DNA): TGTGCCAGCAGCTTCGAGCGGGAGAACACCGGGGAGCTGTTTTTT. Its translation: CASSFERENTGELFF. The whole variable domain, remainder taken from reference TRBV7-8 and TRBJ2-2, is GAGVSQSPRYKVAKRGQDVALRCDPISGHVSLFWYQQALGQGPEFLTYFQNEAQLDKSGLPSDRFFAERPEGSVSTLKIQRTQQEDSAVYLCASSFERENTGELFFGEGSRLTVL.

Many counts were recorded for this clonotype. The CDR3 bases are TGTGCCAGCAGCGTAGCCGTGGGGGAGGGTGAGCAGTTCTTC. Translated: CASSVAVGEGEQFF. The chain combines TRBV9 with TRBJ2-1, with 7 bases that match TRBD2. Looked up from germline, CDR1 is SGDLS and CDR2 is YYNGEE. CDR3 length: 14 residues. With 0 bases clipped from V and 9 bases from J, the junction kept 6 bases outside the gene matches.

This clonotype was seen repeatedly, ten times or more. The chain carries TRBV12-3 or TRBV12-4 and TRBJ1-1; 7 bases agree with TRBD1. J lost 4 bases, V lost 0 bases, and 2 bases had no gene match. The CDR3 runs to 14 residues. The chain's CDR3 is CASSLAGDSTEAFF. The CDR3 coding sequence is TGTGCCAGCAGTTTAGCAGGGGACAGCACTGAAGCTTTCTTT.

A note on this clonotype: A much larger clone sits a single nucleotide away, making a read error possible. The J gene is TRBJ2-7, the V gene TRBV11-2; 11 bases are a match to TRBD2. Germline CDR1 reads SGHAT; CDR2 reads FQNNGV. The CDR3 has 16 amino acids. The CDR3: CASSLHLAGGRYEQNF. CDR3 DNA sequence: TGTGCCAGCAGCTTACATCTAGCGGGGGGCAGGTACGAGCAGAACTTC.

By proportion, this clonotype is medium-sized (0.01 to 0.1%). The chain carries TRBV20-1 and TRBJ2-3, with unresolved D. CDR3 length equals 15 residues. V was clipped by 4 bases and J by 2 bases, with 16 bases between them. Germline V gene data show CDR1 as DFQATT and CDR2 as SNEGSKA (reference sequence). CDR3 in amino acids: CSATRFGGLTDTQYF. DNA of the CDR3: TGCAGTGCTACAAGGTTTGGCGGTCTCACAGATACGCAGTATTTT.

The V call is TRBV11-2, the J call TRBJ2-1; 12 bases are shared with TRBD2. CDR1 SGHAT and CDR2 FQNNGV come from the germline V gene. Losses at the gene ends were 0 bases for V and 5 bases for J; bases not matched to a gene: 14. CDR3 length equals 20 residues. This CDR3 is CASSLDPFWASGRADNEQFF. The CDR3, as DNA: TGTGCCAGCAGCTTAGACCCCTTTTGGGCTAGCGGGAGGGCAGACAATGAGCAGTTCTTC.

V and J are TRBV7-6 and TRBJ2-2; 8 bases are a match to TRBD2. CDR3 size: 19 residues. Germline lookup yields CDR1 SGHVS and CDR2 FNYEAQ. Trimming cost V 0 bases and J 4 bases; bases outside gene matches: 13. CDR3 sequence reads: CASSLAVVRREESTGELFF. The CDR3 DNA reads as TGTGCCAGCAGCTTAGCGGTAGTTCGGCGGGAGGAGAGCACCGGGGAGCTGTTTTTT.

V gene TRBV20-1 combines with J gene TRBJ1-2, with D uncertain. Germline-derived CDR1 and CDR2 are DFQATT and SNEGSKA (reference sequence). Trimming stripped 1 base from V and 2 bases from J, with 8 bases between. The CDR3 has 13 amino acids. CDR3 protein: CSARGSRNYGYTF. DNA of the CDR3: TGCAGTGCTAGAGGTTCCAGAAACTATGGCTACACCTTC.

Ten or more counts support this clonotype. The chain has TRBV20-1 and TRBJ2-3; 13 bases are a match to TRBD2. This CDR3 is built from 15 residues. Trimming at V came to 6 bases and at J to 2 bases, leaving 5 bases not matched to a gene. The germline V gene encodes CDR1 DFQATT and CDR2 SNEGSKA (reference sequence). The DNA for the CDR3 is TGCAGTGCCGGTGGGACTAGCGGGGACACAGATACGCAGTATTTT. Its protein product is CSAGGTSGDTDTQYF.

The DNA for the CDR3 is TGTGCCAGCAGTTTCCGGACAGGGGCCACAACTAATGAAAAACTGTTTTTT. Residues: CASSFRTGATTNEKLFF. The gene calls are TRBV12-3 or TRBV12-4 and TRBJ1-4; 9 nucleotides align to TRBD1. There are 17 residues in the CDR3. The junction had 5 bases not matched to a gene; V was cut back by 3 bases and J by 0 bases.

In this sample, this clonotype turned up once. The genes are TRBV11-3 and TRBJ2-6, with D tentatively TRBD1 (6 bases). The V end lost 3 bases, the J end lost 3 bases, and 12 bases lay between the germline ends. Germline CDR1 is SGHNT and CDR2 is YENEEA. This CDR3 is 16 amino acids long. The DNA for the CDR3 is TGTGCCAGCAGCTTCGGCAGGGGACGTGGGGCCAACGTCCTGACTTTC. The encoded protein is CASSFGRGRGANVLTF.

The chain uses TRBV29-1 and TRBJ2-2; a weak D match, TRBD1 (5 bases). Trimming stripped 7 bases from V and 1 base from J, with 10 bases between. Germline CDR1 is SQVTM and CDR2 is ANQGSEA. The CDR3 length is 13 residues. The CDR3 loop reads CSATGMNTGELFF. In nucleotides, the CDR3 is TGCAGCGCCACAGGAATGAACACCGGGGAGCTGTTTTTT.